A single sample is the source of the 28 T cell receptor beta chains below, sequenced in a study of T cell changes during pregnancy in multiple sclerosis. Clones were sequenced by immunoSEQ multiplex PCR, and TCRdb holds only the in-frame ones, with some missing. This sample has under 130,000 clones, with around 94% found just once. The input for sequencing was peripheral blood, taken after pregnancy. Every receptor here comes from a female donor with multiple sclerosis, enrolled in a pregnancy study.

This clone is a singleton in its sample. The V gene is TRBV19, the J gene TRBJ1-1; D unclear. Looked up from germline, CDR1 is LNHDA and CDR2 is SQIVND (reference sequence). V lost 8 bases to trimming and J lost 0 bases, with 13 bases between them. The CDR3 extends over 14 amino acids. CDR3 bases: TGTGCCAGTGAGGAGGGCCCGATGAACACTGAAGCTTTCTTT. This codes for CASEEGPMNTEAFF.

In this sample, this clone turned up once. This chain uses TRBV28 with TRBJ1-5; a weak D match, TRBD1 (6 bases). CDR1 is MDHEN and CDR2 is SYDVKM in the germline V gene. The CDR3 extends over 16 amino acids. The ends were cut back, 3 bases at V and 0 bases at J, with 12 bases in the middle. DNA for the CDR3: TGTGCCAGCAGTTTTGGCGGACAGAATAGCAATCAGCCCCAGCATTTT. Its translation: CASSFGGQNSNQPQHF.

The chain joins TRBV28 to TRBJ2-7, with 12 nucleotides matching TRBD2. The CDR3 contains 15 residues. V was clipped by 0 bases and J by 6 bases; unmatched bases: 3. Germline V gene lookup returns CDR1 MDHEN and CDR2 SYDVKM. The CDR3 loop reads CASSLWLAGGGEQYF. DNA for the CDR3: TGTGCCAGCAGTTTATGGCTAGCGGGAGGGGGCGAGCAGTACTTC.

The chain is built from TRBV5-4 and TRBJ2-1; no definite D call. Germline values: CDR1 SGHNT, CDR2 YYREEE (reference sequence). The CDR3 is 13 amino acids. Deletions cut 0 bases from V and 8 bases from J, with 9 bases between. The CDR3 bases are TGTGCCAGCAGCTTGGGAGAAATTTATGAGCAGTTCTTC. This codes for CASSLGEIYEQFF.

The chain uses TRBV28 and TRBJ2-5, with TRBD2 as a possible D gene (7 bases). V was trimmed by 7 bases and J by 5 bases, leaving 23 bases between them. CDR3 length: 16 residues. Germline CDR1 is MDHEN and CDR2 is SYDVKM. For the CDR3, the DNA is TGTGCCAGCATACGGGGGGCCAGGCGGCAGGTTGAGACCCAGTACTTC. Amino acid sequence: CASIRGARRQVETQYF.

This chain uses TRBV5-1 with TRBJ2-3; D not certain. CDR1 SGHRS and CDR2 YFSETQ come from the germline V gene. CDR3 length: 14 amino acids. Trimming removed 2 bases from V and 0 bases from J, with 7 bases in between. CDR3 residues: CASSFSSSTDTQYF. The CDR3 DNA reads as TGCGCCAGCAGCTTCTCTTCTAGCACAGATACGCAGTATTTT.

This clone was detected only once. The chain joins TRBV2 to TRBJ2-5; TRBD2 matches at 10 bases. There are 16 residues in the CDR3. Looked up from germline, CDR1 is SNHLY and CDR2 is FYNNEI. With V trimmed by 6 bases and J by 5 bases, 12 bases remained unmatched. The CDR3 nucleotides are TGTGCCAGCAGCCTCACAAAGCGGGGGGGCAGTGAGACCCAGTACTTC. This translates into CASSLTKRGGSETQYF.

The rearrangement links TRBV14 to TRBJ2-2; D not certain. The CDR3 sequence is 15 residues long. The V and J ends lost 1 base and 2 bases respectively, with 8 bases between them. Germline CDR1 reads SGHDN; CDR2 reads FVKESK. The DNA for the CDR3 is TGTGCCAGCAGCCAAGGGCTGCCCAACACCGGGGAGCTGTTTTTT. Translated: CASSQGLPNTGELFF.

The CDR3 reads CASTRQGLGNQPQHF. The CDR3 DNA reads as TGTGCCAGTACGAGACAGGGGCTTGGCAATCAGCCCCAGCATTTT. The chain is built from TRBV19 and TRBJ1-5; the match to TRBD1 covers 8 bases. Per the germline V gene, CDR1 is LNHDA and CDR2 is SQIVND (reference sequence). This CDR3 spans 15 amino acids. V gave up 7 bases and J gave up 2 bases; unmatched junction bases: 7.

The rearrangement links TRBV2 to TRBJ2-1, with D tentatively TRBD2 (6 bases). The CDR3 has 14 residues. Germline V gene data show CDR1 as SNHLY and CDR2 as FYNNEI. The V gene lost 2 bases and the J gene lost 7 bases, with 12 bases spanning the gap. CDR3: CASSERLARNEQFF. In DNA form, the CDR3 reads TGTGCCAGCAGTGAAAGGCTAGCGAGGAATGAGCAGTTCTTC. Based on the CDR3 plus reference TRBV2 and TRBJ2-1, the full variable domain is EPEVTQTPSHQVTQMGQEVILRCVPISNHLYFYWYRQILGQKVEFLVSFYNNEISEKSEIFDDQFSVERPDGSNFTLKIRSTKLEDSAMYFCASSERLARNEQFFGPGTRLTVL.

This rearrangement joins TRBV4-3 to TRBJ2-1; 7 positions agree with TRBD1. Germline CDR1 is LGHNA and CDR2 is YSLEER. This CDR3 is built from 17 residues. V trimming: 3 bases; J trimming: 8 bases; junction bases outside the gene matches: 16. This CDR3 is CASSQPYTGAIVYEQFF. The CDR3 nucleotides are TGCGCCAGCAGCCAGCCCTACACAGGGGCGATAGTCTATGAGCAGTTCTTC.

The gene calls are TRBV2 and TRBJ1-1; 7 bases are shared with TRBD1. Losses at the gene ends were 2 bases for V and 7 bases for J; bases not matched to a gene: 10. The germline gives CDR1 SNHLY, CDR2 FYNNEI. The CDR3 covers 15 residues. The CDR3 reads CASSESGQRIDEAFF. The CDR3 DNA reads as TGTGCCAGCAGTGAATCGGGACAGAGGATTGATGAAGCTTTCTTT.

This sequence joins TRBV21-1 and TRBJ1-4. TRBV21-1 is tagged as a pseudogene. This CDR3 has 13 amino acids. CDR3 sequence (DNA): TGTGCCAGGCTCCGGGGGGCGCGAGAAAAACTGTTTTTT. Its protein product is CARLRGAREKLFF.

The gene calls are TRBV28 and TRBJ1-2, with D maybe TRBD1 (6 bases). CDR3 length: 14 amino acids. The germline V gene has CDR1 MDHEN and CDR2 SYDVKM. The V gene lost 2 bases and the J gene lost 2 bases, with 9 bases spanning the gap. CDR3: CASSLGQGNYGYTF. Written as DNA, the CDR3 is TGTGCCAGCAGTTTAGGCCAGGGGAACTATGGCTACACCTTC.

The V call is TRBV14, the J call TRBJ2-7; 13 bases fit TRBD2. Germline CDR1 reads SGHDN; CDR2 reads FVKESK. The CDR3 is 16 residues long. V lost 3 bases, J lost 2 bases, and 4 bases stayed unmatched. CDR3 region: CASSQIGTSGAYEQYF. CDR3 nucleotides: TGTGCCAGCAGCCAGATTGGGACTAGCGGGGCCTACGAGCAGTACTTC. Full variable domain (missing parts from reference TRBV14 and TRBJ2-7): EAGVTQFPSHSVIEKGQTVTLRCDPISGHDNLYWYRRVMGKEIKFLLHFVKESKQDESGMPNNRFLAERTGGTYSTLKVQPAELEDSGVYFCASSQIGTSGAYEQYFGPGTRLTVT.

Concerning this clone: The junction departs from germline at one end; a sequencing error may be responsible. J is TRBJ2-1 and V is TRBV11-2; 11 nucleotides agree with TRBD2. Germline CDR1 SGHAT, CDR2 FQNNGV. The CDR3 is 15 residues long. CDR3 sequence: CASRLAGGPYNEQFF. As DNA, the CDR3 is TGTGCCAGCAGGTTAGCGGGAGGGCCATACAATGAGCAGTTCTTC.

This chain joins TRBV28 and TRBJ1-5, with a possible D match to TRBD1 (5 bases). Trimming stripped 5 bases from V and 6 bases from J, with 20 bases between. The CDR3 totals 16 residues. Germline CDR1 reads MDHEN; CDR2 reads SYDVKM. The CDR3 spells CASSPKGLGRGQPQHF. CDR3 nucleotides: TGTGCCAGCAGTCCCAAGGGACTCGGGAGAGGTCAGCCCCAGCATTTT.

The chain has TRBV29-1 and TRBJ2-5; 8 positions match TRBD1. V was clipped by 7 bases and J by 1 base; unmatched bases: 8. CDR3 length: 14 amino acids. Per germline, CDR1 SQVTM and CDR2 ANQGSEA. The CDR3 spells CSADRGWAQETQYF. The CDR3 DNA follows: TGCAGCGCCGACAGGGGTTGGGCCCAAGAGACCCAGTACTTC.

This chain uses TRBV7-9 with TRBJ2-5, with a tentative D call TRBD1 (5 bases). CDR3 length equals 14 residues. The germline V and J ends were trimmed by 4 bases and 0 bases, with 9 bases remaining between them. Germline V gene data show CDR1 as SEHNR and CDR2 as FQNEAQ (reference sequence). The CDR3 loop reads CASSSTVYQETQYF. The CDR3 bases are TGTGCCAGCAGCTCGACAGTGTACCAAGAGACCCAGTACTTC.

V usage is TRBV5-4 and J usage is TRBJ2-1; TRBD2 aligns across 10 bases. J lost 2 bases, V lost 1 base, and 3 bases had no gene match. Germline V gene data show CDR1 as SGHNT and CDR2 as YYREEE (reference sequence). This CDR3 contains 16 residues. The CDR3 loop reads CASSLLSGGPYNEQFF. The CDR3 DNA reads TGTGCCAGCAGCTTGCTTAGCGGGGGGCCCTACAATGAGCAGTTCTTC.

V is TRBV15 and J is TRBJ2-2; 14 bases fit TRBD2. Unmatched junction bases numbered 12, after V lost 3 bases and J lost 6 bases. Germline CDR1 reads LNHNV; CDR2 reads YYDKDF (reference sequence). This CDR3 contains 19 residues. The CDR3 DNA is TGTGCCACCAGCAGGACACCGGGACTAGCGGGAGTAATGCCCGGGGAGCTGTTTTTT. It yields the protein CATSRTPGLAGVMPGELFF.

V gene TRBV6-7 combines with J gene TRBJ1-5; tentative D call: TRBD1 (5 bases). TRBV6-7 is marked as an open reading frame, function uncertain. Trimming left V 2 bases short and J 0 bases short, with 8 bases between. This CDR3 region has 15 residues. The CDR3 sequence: CASSYRGPSNQPQHF. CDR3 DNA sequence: TGTGCCAGCAGTTACAGGGGCCCTAGCAATCAGCCCCAGCATTTT.

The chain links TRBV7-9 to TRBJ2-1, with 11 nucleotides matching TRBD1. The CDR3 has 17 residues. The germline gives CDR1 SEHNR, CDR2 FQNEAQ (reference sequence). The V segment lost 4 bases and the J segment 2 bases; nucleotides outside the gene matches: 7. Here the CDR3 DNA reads TGTGCCAGCAGCTCTCCCCGGACAGGGGGCCCCTACAATGAGCAGTTCTTC. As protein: CASSSPRTGGPYNEQFF.

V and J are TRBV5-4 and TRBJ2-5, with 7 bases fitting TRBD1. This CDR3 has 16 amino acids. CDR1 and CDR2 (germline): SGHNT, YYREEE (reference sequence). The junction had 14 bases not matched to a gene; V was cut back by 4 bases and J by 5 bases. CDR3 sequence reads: CASSQRADRWGETQYF. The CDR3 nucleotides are TGTGCCAGCAGCCAGAGGGCGGACAGGTGGGGGGAGACCCAGTACTTC.

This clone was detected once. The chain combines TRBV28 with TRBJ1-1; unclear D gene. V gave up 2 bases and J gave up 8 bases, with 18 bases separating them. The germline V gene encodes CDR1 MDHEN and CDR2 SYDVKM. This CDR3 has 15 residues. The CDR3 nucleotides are TGTGCCAGCAGTTTAGGAACGGAGTATCTGAGGGAAGCTTTCTTT. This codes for CASSLGTEYLREAFF.

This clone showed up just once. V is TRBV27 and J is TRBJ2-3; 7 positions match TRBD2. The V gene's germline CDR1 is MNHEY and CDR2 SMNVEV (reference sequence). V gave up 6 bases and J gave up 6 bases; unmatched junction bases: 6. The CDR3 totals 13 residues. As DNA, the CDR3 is TGTGCCAGCAGGGACACCGGGAGGGATACGCAGTATTTT. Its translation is CASRDTGRDTQYF.

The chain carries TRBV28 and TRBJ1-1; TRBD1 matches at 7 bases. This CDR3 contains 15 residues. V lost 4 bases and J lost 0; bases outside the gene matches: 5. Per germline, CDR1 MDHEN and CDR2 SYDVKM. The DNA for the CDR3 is TGTGCCAGCAGTTCCTACAGGGGTATGAACACTGAAGCTTTCTTT. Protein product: CASSSYRGMNTEAFF.

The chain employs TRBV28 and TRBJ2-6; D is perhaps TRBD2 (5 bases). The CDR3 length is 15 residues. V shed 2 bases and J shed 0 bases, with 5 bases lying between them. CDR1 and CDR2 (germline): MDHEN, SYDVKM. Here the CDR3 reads CASSLGGSGANVLTF. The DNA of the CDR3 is TGTGCCAGCAGTTTAGGAGGCTCTGGGGCCAACGTCCTGACTTTC.